This entry describes one T cell receptor beta chain. The antigen remains unidentified. The V gene's germline CDR1 is MDHEN and CDR2 SYDVKM. The CDR3 loop spans 15 amino acids. V was clipped by 2 bases and J by 0 bases, with 11 bases between them. The data derive from a study of cytomegalovirus exposure and HLA in healthy donors. Findings and caveats of the study: Reportedly, cytomegalovirus status was diagnosed with high sensitivity and specificity. The study flagged about 150 TCR beta chains as cytomegalovirus-associated.

The donors belonged to the roughly 120-subject validation cohort, separate from the roughly 650-subject first cohort. TCRdb keeps only in-frame clones here, not all; method: immunoSEQ multiplex PCR. The sample includes 90,000 or so clones, approximately 81% of them seen just once. Sequencing was performed on PBMCs. This receptor was taken from a man aged 18 to 29 in good health and CMV-seropositive. V and J are TRBV28 and TRBJ2-7, with D perhaps TRBD1 (7 bases). The CDR3 sequence: CASSLGGGPSYEQYF. The CDR3 DNA reads TGTGCCAGCAGTTTAGGAGGGGGCCCCTCCTACGAGCAGTACTTC.